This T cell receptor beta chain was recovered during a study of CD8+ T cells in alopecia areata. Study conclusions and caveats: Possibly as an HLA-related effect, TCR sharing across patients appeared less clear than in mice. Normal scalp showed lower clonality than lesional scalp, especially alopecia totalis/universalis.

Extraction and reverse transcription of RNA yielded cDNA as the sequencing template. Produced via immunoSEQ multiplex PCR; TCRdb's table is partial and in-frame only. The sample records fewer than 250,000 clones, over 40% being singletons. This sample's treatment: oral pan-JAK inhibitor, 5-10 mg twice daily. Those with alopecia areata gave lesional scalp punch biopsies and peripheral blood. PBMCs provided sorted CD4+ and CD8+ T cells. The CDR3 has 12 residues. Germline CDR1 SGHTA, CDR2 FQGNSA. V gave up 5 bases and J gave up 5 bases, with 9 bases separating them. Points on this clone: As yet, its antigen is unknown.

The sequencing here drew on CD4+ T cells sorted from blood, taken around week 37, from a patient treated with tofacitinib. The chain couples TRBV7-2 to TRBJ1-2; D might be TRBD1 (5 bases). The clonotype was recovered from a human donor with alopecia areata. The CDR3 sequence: CASSVGAYGYTF. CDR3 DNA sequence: TGTGCCAGCAGCGTAGGGGCGTATGGCTACACCTTC.